This TCR beta chain was found in a study of blood T cell repertoires in COVID-19. Study summary: There were acute and convalescent COVID-19 samples, and they came from the United States, Italy and Spain.

Original processing methods: How many nucleated cells were present was estimated from reference gene primer amplification. Data came from immunoSEQ multiplex PCR; TCRdb stores just in-frame clones and leaves some out. The V and J calls and the clone size are those of that table, but D and trimming were determined from the DNA. There are approximately 260,000 clones in the sample; 80% to 90% occur only once, and approximately 11% lies in the top ten. Germline V lookup: CDR1 SNHLY, CDR2 FYNNEI. CDR3 size: 14 residues. The V end lost 6 bases, the J end lost 0 bases, and 11 bases lay between the germline ends.

The specimen sequenced was peripheral blood. This rearrangement joins TRBV2 to TRBJ1-1; D remains ambiguous. The sequence was collected from a woman in her sixties or seventies with acute or convalescent COVID-19. CDR3 sequence reads: CASRGLTVNTEAFF. CDR3 DNA sequence: TGTGCCAGCAGGGGCTTGACGGTGAACACTGAAGCTTTCTTT.